The rows below give T cell receptor beta chains drawn from one sample of a study of blood T cell repertoires in COVID-19. Profiling relied on immunoSEQ multiplex PCR, and the TCRdb table lists in-frame clones only, not all of them. The sample gives roughly 38,000 clones, approximately 81% of which show up once; around 1.6% is in the top ten. The source material was peripheral blood. The receptors were gathered from a man between 60 and 75 years old with COVID-19, enrolled during active disease. Both conserved end residues are part of each CDR3. The order of the fields is J gene, clone size, D gene, V gene, CDR3 protein. A D gene is named only where the DNA matches it firmly. The size of a clone is reported for some rows only, either as once, few or many, or as a class for expanded clones.

>TRBJ1-1|few|.|TRBV27
CASSLTSGAQNTEAFF
>TRBJ1-1|few|.|TRBV6-2/TRBV6-3
CASSNSLQGPLAFF
>TRBJ2-3|.|TRBD2|TRBV4-2
CASSQDFFAGVDTQYF
>TRBJ2-7|.|.|TRBV5-6
CASSLITNPYEQYF
>TRBJ1-5|.|TRBD1|TRBV6-6
CASSPRAGTGIGSQPQHF
>TRBJ1-1|.|TRBD1|TRBV6-5
CASSYRDRGPWEAFF
>TRBJ1-1|.|.|TRBV23-1
CASSQRDPREAFF
>TRBJ1-2|.|.|TRBV27
CASSFVSVGQSSYNYGYTF
>TRBJ1-3|few|.|TRBV27
CASSLSEDRVSGNTIYF
>TRBJ2-4|.|.|TRBV28
CASSLSGGLNIQYF
>TRBJ1-2|.|.|TRBV6-5
CASLLDRSNYGYTF
>TRBJ1-3|.|TRBD1|TRBV30
CALETGAGNTIYF
>TRBJ2-1|.|TRBD2|TRBV12-3/TRBV12-4
CASSLAGPQFF
>TRBJ1-6|.|.|TRBV3-1/TRBV3-2
CASSPRGDSPLHF
>TRBJ1-1|.|.|TRBV19
CASMGGIVETEAFF
>TRBJ1-1|.|.|TRBV5-5
CASSLGRQVSTEAFF
>TRBJ2-3|.|TRBD1|TRBV5-1
CASREQGARDTQYF
>TRBJ1-5|.|TRBD1|TRBV19
CASSIGGGAGSQPQHF
>TRBJ2-4|few|TRBD1|TRBV18
CASSPDRDQNIQYF
>TRBJ1-1|.|.|TRBV3-1/TRBV3-2
CASSQVVLSMNTEAFF
>TRBJ2-5|.|.|TRBV24-1
CATSDAGPGETQYF
>TRBJ2-2|.|.|TRBV6-5
CASTLRGTGELFF
>TRBJ2-3|.|TRBD2|TRBV28
CASSSPAGTSGSTDTQYF
>TRBJ2-1|.|.|TRBV5-1
CASSLAGGGYMNEQFF
>TRBJ2-7|.|TRBD2|TRBV3-1/TRBV3-2
CASSQGGGYEQYF
>TRBJ2-7|.|.|TRBV27
CASSLEGTNEQYF
>TRBJ1-6|.|.|TRBV29-1
CSVSVGGQPNSPLHF
>TRBJ2-7|.|.|TRBV5-1
CASSFGTSPSYEQYF
>TRBJ1-1|.|.|TRBV3-1/TRBV3-2
CASSPQSQNTEAFF
>TRBJ1-4|.|.|TRBV4-1
CASSQDTGRVNEKLFF
>TRBJ2-1|.|.|TRBV2
CASRGSTGSDEQFF
>TRBJ1-2|.|.|TRBV6-6
CASSSWAGTYGYTF
>TRBJ1-2|.|.|TRBV5-1
CASSGGRGYTF